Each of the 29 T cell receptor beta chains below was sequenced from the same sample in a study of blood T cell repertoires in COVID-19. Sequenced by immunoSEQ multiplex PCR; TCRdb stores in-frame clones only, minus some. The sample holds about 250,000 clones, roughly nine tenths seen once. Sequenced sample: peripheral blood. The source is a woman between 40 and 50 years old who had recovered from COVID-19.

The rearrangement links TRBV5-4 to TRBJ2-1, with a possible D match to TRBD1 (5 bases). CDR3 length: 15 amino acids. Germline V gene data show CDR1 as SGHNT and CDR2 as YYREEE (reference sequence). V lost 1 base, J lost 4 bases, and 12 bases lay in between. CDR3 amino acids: CASSLQGREYNEQFF. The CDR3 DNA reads TGTGCCAGCAGCTTGCAAGGCAGGGAATACAATGAGCAGTTCTTC.

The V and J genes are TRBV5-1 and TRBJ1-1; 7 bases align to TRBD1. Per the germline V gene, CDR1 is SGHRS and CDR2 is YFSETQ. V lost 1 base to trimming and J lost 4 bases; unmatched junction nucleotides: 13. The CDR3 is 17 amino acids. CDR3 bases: TGCGCCAGCAGCTTGTATACCCAGGGGGAAGGAGTCACTGAAGCTTTCTTT. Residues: CASSLYTQGEGVTEAFF.

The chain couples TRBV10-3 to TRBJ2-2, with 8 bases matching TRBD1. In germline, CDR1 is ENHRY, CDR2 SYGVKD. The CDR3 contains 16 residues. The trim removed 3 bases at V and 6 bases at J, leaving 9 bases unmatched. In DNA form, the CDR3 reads TGTGCCATCAGTGATACCACCGGGACAGGTCCCGGGGAGCTGTTTTTT. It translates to CAISDTTGTGPGELFF.

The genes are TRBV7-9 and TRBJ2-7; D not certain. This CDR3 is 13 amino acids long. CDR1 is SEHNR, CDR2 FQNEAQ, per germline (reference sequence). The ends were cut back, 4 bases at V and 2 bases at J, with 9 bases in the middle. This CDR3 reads CASSSTVTYEQYF. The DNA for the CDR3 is TGTGCCAGCAGCTCGACTGTTACCTACGAGCAGTACTTC.

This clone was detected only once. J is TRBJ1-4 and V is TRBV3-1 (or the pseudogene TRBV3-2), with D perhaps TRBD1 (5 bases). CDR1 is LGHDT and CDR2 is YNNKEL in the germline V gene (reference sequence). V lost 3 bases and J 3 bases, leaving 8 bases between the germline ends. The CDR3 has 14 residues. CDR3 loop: CASSHDSANEKLFF. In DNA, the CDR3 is TGTGCCAGCAGCCATGACAGTGCTAATGAAAAACTGTTTTTT.

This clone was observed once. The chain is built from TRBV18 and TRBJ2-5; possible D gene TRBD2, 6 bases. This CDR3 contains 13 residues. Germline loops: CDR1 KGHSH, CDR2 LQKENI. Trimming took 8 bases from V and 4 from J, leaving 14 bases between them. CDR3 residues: CASAGPAVETQYF. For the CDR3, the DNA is TGTGCCAGCGCGGGACCAGCGGTAGAGACCCAGTACTTC.

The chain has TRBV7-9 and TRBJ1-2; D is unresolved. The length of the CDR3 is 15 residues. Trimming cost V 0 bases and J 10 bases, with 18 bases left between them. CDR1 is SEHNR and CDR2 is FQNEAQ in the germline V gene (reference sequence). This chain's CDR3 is CASSLASTPAGAYTF. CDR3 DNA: TGTGCCAGCAGCTTAGCGTCGACCCCGGCAGGCGCCTACACCTTC.

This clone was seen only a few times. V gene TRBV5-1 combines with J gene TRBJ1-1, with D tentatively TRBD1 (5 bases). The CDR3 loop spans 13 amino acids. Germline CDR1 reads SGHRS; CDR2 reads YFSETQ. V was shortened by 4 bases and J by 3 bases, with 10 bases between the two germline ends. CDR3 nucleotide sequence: TGCGCCAGCAGCCCCGCGGGGGACACTGAAGCTTTCTTT. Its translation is CASSPAGDTEAFF.

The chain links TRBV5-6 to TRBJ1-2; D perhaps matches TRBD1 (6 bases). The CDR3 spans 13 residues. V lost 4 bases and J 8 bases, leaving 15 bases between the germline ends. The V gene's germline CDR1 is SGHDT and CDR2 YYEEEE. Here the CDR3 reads CASSDDRSGGYTF. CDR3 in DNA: TGTGCCAGCAGCGATGACAGGTCTGGGGGCTACACCTTC.

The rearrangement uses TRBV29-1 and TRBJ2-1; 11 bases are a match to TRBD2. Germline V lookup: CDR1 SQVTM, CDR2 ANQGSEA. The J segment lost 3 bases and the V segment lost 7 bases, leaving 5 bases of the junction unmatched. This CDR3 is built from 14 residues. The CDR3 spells CSGVGTSGYNEQFF. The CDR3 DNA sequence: TGCAGCGGTGTGGGGACTAGCGGCTACAATGAGCAGTTCTTC.

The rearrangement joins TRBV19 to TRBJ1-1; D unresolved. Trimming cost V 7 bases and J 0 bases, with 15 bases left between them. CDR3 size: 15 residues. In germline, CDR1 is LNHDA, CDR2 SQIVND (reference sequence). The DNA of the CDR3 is TGTGCCAGTACCAGCGGCGGCAGGTTGAACACTGAAGCTTTCTTT. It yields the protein CASTSGGRLNTEAFF.

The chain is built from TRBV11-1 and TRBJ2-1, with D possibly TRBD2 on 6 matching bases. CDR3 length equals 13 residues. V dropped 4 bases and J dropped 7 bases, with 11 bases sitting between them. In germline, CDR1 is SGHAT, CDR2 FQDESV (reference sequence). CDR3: CASSSGLTNEQFF. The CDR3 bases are TGTGCCAGCAGCTCGGGACTTACTAATGAGCAGTTCTTC.

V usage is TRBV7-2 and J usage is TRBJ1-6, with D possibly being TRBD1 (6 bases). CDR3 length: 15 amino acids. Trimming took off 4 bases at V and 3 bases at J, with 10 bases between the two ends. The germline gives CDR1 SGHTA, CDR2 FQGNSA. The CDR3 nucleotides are TGTGCCAGCAGCTACGGACAGAACTATAATTCACCCCTCCACTTT. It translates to CASSYGQNYNSPLHF.

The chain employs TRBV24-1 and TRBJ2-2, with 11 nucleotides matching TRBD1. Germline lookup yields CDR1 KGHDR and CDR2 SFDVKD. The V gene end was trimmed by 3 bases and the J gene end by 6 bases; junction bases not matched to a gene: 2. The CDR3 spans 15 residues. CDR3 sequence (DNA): TGTGCCACCAGTGATCGGGACAGGGGGGCCGGGGAGCTGTTTTTT. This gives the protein CATSDRDRGAGELFF.

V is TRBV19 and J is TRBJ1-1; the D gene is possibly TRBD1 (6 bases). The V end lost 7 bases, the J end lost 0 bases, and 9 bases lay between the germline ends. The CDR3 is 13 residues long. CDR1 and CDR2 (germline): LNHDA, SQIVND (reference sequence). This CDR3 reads CASTGTLNTEAFF. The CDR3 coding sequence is TGTGCCAGTACCGGGACATTGAACACTGAAGCTTTCTTT.

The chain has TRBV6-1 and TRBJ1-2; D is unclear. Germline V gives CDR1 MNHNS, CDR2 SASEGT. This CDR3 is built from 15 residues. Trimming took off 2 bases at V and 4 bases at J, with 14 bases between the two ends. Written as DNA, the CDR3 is TGTGCCAGCAGTGAATTTTTCCCGAACAGCTATGGCTACACCTTC. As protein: CASSEFFPNSYGYTF.

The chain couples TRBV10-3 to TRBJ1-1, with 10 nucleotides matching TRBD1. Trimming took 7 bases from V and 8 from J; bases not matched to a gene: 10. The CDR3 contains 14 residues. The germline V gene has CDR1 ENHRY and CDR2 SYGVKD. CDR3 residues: CAINRDRGEIEAFF. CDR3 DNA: TGTGCCATCAACCGGGACAGGGGAGAGATAGAAGCTTTCTTT.

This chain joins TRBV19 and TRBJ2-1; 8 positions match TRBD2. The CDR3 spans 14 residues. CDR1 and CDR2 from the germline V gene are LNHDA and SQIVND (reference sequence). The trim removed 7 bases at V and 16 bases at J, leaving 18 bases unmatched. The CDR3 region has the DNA TGTGCCAGTACCCAAGGCGGGGGGCGGAGGATCCCTTTCTTC. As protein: CASTQGGGRRIPFF.

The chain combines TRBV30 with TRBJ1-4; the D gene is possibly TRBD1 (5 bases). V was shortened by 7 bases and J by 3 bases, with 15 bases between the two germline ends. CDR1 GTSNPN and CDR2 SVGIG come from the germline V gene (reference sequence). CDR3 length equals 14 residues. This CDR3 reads CAYGGRGANEKLFF. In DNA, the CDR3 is TGTGCCTACGGGGGGAGGGGAGCTAATGAAAAACTGTTTTTT.

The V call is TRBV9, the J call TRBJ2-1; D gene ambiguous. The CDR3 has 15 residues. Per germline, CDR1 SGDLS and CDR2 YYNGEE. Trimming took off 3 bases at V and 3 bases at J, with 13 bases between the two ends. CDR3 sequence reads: CASSDSPQVYNEQFF. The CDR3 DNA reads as TGTGCCAGCAGCGACTCCCCGCAGGTCTACAATGAGCAGTTCTTC.

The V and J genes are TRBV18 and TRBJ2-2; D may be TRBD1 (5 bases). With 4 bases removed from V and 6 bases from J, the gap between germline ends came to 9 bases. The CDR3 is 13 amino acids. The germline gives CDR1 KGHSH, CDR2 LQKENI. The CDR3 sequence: CASSLGEAGELFF. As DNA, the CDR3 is TGTGCCAGCTCACTAGGGGAAGCCGGGGAGCTGTTTTTT. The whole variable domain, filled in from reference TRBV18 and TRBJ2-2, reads NAGVMQNPRHLVRRRGQEARLRCSPMKGHSHVYWYRQLPEEGLKFMVYLQKENIIDESGMPKERFSAEFPKEGPSILRIQQVVRGDSAAYFCASSLGEAGELFFGEGSRLTVL.

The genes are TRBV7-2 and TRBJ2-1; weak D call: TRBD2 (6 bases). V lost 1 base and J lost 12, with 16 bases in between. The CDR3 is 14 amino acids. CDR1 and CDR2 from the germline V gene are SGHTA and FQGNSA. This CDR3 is CASSLGSGSGGQFF. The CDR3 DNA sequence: TGTGCCAGCAGCTTAGGTTCCGGGAGTGGTGGGCAGTTCTTC. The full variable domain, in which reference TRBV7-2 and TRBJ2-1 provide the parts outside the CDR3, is GAGVSQSPSNKVTEKGKDVELRCDPISGHTALYWYRQSLGQGLEFLIYFQGNSAPDKSGLPSDRFSAERTGGSVSTLTIQRTQQEDSAVYLCASSLGSGSGGQFFGPGTRLTVL.

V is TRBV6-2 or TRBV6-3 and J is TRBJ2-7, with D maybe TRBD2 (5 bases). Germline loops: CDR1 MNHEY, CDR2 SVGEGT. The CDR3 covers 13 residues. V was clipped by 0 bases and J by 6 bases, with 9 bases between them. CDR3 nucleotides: TGTGCCAGCAGTTACTCAGCGGTGACCGAGCAGTACGTC. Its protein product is CASSYSAVTEQYV.

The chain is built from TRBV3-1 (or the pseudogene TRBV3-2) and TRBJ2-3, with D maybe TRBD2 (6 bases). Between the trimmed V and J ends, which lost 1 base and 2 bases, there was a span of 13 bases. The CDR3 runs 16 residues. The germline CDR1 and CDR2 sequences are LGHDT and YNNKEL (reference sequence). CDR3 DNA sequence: TGTGCCAGCAGCCAAGTCCCCTGGAGGGCCACAGATACGCAGTATTTT. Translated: CASSQVPWRATDTQYF.

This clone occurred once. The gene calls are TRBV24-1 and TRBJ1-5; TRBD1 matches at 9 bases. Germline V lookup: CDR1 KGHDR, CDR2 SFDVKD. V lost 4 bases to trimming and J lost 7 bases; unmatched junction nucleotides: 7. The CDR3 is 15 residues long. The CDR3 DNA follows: TGTGCCACCAGTGACCCGGGACAGGGAATCCAGCCCCAGCATTTT. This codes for CATSDPGQGIQPQHF.

The CDR3 DNA is TGTGCTAGTGGGCGGGACAGTGGCAATGAGCAGTTCTTC. Its protein is CASGRDSGNEQFF. V is TRBV12-5 and J is TRBJ2-1; D may be TRBD1 (7 bases). The germline V and J ends were trimmed by 6 bases and 6 bases, with 12 bases remaining between them. The CDR3 spans 13 residues. The germline CDR1 and CDR2 sequences are LGHNT and FRNRAP.

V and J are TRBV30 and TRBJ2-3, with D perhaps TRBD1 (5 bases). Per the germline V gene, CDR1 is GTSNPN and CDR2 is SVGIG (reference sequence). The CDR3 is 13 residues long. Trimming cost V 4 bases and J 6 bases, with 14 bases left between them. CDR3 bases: TGTGCCTGGAATGCAGGGTTTGGGGATACGCAGTATTTT. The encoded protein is CAWNAGFGDTQYF.

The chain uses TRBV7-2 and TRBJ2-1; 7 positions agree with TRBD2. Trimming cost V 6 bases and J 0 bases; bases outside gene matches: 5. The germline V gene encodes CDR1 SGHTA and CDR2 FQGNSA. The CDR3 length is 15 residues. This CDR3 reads CASRPGGGSYNEQFF. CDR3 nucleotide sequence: TGTGCCAGCAGACCGGGAGGTGGCTCCTACAATGAGCAGTTCTTC.

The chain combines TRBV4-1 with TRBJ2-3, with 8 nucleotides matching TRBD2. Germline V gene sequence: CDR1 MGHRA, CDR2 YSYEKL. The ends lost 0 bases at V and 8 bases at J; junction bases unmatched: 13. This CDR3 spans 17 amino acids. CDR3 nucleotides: TGCGCCAGCAGCCAAGATTCCAGCGGGGGCCTACTAATTACGCAGTATTTT. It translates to CASSQDSSGGLLITQYF.